The T cell receptor beta chain under discussion was sequenced for a study of blood T cell repertoires in COVID-19. Study context: COVID-19 samples from acute and convalescent phases originated in the United States, Italy and Spain. PBMCs, B-cell-depleted T cells, or T cells provided the cDNA or gDNA that made up the material.

This CDR3 region has 13 residues. Germline V gene data show CDR1 as LNHDA and CDR2 as SQIVND (reference sequence). The V gene end was trimmed by 6 bases and the J gene end by 6 bases; junction bases not matched to a gene: 3. Authors' methods: Reference gene primer amplification gave nucleated cell count estimates. The method was immunoSEQ multiplex PCR; TCRdb's version includes in-frame clones alone and lacks a portion of them. V and J calls and clone size are given by that table; D and trimming were obtained from the DNA. Found here are around 99,000 clones, over 65% of them singletons; the top ten hold roughly 20%.

The clonotype originates from a woman aged 60 to 75 with acute or convalescent COVID-19. This chain connects TRBV19 to TRBJ2-3; 10 bases are a match to TRBD2. Sequences were obtained from peripheral blood. For the CDR3, the DNA is TGTGCCAGTAGAGAGCGGGAGGGGGATACGCAGTATTTT. Amino acid sequence: CASREREGDTQYF.